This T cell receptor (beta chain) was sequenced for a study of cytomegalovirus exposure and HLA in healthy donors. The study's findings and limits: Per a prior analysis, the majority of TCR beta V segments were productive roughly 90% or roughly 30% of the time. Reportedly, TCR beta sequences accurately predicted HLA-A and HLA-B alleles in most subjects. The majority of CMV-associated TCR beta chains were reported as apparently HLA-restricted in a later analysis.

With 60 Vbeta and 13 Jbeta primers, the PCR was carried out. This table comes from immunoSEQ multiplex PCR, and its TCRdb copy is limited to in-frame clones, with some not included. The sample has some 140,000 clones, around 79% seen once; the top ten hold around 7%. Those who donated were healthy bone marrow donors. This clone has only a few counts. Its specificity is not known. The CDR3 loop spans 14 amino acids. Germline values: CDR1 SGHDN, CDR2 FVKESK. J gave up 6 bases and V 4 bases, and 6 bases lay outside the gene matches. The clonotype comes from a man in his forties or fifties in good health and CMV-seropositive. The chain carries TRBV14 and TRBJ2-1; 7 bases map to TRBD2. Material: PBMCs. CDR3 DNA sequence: TGTGCCAGCAGCCGTTTGGGCGGGGGCAATGAGCAGTTCTTC. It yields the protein CASSRLGGGNEQFF.